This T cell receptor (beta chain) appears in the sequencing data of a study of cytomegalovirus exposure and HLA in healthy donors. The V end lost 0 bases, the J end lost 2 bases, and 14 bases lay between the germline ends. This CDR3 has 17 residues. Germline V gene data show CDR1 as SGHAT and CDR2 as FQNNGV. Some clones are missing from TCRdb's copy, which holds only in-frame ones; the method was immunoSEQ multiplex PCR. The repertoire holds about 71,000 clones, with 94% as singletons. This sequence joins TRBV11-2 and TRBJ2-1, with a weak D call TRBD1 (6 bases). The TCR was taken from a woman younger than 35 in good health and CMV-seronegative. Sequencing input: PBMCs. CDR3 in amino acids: CASSLEGGTRTYNEQFF. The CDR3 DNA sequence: TGTGCCAGCAGCTTAGAAGGGGGAACCAGGACCTACAATGAGCAGTTCTTC.